The next 13 T cell receptor beta chains were all read from a single sample in a study of glioma-infiltrating T cells after dendritic cell vaccination. The repertoire was sequenced with immunoSEQ multiplex PCR; TCRdb's copy has only in-frame clones and lacks some. The data hold about 64,000 clones, with approximately 85% observed a single time. Sequencing used blood, obtained before dendritic cell vaccination. All receptors come from a human donor with glioblastoma.

The chain has TRBV27 and TRBJ1-4; 8 bases match TRBD1. The CDR3 is 15 residues long. Germline lookup yields CDR1 MNHEY and CDR2 SMNVEV (reference sequence). Losses at the gene ends were 5 bases for V and 3 bases for J; bases not matched to a gene: 5. CDR3 DNA: TGTGCCAGCAGTGACAGACAGGGGCCTAATGAAAAACTGTTTTTT. Protein sequence: CASSDRQGPNEKLFF.

The rearrangement links TRBV18 to TRBJ1-6, with TRBD1 as a possible D gene (6 bases). The CDR3 extends over 15 amino acids. V lost 6 bases and J lost 7, with 16 bases in between. Looked up from germline, CDR1 is KGHSH and CDR2 is LQKENI. In nucleotides, the CDR3 is TGTGCCAGCTCCCCAGGGGTACAGGGAAATTCACCCCTCCACTTT. This gives the protein CASSPGVQGNSPLHF.

This clone was seen just once. The chain joins TRBV2 to TRBJ1-1; D remains unclear. This CDR3 is built from 14 residues. Germline loops: CDR1 SNHLY, CDR2 FYNNEI. Trimming stripped 7 bases from V and 4 bases from J, with 16 bases between. This CDR3 is CASILLGSGTEAFF. The DNA for the CDR3 is TGTGCCAGCATTCTATTGGGCTCAGGCACTGAAGCTTTCTTT. The variable domain in full, completed from reference TRBV2 and TRBJ1-1, reads EPEVTQTPSHQVTQMGQEVILRCVPISNHLYFYWYRQILGQKVEFLVSFYNNEISEKSEIFDDQFSVERPDGSNFTLKIRSTKLEDSAMYFCASILLGSGTEAFFGQGTRLTVV.

The genes are TRBV7-6 and TRBJ2-3; D is undetermined. V shed 5 bases and J shed 3 bases, with 18 bases lying between them. Germline values: CDR1 SGHVS, CDR2 FNYEAQ. The CDR3 contains 16 residues. CDR3 coding DNA: TGTGCCAGCAGCCAAAGCCCTCCCCCGAGGACAGATACGCAGTATTTT. It translates to CASSQSPPPRTDTQYF.

The V gene is TRBV30, the J gene TRBJ1-2; 8 nucleotides align to TRBD1. Trimming at V came to 3 bases and at J to 6 bases, leaving 6 bases not matched to a gene. Germline V CDR1 and CDR2: GTSNPN, SVGIG (reference sequence). CDR3 length: 13 amino acids. The DNA of the CDR3 is TGTGCCTGGAGCCCGACAGGGGTCCATGGCTACACCTTC. This codes for CAWSPTGVHGYTF.

This clone was counted between two and nine times. This rearrangement joins TRBV13 to TRBJ2-3; 10 bases align to TRBD2. Unmatched junction bases numbered 7, after V lost 5 bases and J lost 5 bases. Per the germline V gene, CDR1 is PRHDT and CDR2 is FYEKMQ (reference sequence). This CDR3 is 15 amino acids long. CDR3 protein: CASSATSGVGDTQYF. The CDR3 DNA reads as TGTGCCAGCAGCGCCACTAGCGGGGTGGGAGATACGCAGTATTTT.

The chain joins TRBV11-3 to TRBJ2-7; D not certain. Germline V gene lookup returns CDR1 SGHNT and CDR2 YENEEA. CDR3 length: 13 residues. Trimming left V 1 base short and J 3 bases short, with 7 bases between. The CDR3 reads CASSLGSSYEQYF. In DNA, the CDR3 is TGTGCCAGCAGCTTAGGGTCGAGCTACGAGCAGTACTTC.

This clone was detected once. This chain links TRBV19 with TRBJ1-1; D is undetermined. The V end was cut by 3 bases, the J end by 4 bases, with 9 bases between. Germline CDR1 LNHDA, CDR2 SQIVND (reference sequence). This CDR3 has 13 residues. The CDR3: CASSIGVSTEAFF. CDR3 nucleotides: TGTGCCAGTAGTATCGGGGTGAGCACTGAAGCTTTCTTT.

This rearrangement joins TRBV19 to TRBJ1-3; a possible D gene is TRBD1 (5 bases). V was clipped by 6 bases and J by 4 bases, with 16 bases between them. Germline assignment: CDR1 LNHDA and CDR2 SQIVND (reference sequence). The CDR3 runs 15 residues. As DNA, the CDR3 is TGTGCCAGTAGGGGACTGGCAGACCGAGGAAACACCATATATTTT. It encodes CASRGLADRGNTIYF.

In DNA form, the CDR3 reads TGTGCCACCAGCAGAGTTAGGGGATACGAGCAGTACTTC. It is translated as CATSRVRGYEQYF. V usage is TRBV15 and J usage is TRBJ2-7; D is perhaps TRBD1 (5 bases). This CDR3 region has 13 residues. CDR1 is LNHNV and CDR2 is YYDKDF in the germline V gene (reference sequence). With 1 base removed from V and 4 bases from J, the gap between germline ends came to 8 bases.

V gene TRBV27 combines with J gene TRBJ1-4; D may be TRBD1 (5 bases). Deletions cut 9 bases from V and 3 bases from J, with 20 bases between. Germline V CDR1 and CDR2: MNHEY, SMNVEV (reference sequence). The CDR3 runs to 16 residues. CDR3 sequence: CASRISTGAANEKLFF. CDR3 DNA sequence: TGTGCCAGTAGAATTTCCACAGGTGCGGCTAATGAAAAACTGTTTTTT. The entire variable domain, with the rest obtained from reference TRBV27 and TRBJ1-4, is as follows: EAQVTQNPRYLITVTGKKLTVTCSQNMNHEYMSWYRQDPGLGLRQIYYSMNVEVTDKGDVPEGYKVSRKEKRNFPLILESPSPNQTSLYFCASRISTGAANEKLFFGSGTQLSVL.

The V and J genes are TRBV11-2 and TRBJ2-2, with TRBD2 as a possible D gene (5 bases). The V end lost 6 bases, the J end lost 4 bases, and 15 bases lay between the germline ends. The CDR3 has 15 amino acids. Germline-derived CDR1 and CDR2 are SGHAT and FQNNGV. This CDR3 is CASRIPAAPTGELFF. The CDR3 nucleotides read TGTGCCAGCAGGATCCCAGCGGCGCCCACCGGGGAGCTGTTTTTT.

A few counts support this clone. V usage is TRBV30 and J usage is TRBJ1-6; 9 bases agree with TRBD1. The V and J ends lost 6 bases and 7 bases, in that order; junction bases with no gene match: 7. The CDR3 extends over 14 amino acids. The germline V gene encodes CDR1 GTSNPN and CDR2 SVGIG (reference sequence). The CDR3 reads CACTWTGANSPLHF. The CDR3 bases are TGTGCCTGCACCTGGACAGGGGCAAATTCACCCCTCCACTTT.